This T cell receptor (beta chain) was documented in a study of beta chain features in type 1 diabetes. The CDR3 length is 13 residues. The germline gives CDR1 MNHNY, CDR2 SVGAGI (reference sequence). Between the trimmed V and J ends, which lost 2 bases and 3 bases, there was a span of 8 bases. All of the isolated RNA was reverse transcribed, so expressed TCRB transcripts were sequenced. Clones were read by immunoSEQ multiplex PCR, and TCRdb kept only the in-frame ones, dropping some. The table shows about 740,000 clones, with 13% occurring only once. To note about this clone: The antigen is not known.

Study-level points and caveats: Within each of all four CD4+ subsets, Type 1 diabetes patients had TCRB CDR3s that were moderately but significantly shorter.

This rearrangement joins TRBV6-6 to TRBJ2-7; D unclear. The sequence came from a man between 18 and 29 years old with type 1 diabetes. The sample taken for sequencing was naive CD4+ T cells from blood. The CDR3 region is CASSYRVNYEQYF. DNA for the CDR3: TGTGCCAGCAGTTACCGTGTAAACTACGAGCAGTACTTC.